These T cell receptor beta chains were read from a single sample in a study of blood T cell repertoires in COVID-19. Using immunoSEQ multiplex PCR, the repertoire was profiled, and TCRdb retains in-frame clones only, with some absent. The sample has 250,000 or so clones, around 84% seen once; the top ten hold 3.4%. Sequencing was done on a sample of peripheral blood. Receptors originate from a woman younger than 35 with acute or convalescent COVID-19. The CDR3 runs from the conserved cysteine through the conserved F or W. Fields, in order: CDR3 DNA, CDR3 protein, J gene, V gene, D gene, clone size. A D gene is named only where the DNA matches it firmly. The size of a clone is reported for some rows only, either as once, few or many, or as a class for expanded clones.

CDR3nt: TGTGCCAGCAGCCTCGGAAGTTGGTACAGCCATCAGCCCCAGCATTTT; CDR3aa: CASSLGSWYSHQPQHF; j_gene: TRBJ1-5; v_gene: TRBV7-8; d_gene: NA; abundance: NA
CDR3nt: TGTGCCAGCAGCCAAGTAGAACAGCAATATAATTCACCCCTCCACTTT; CDR3aa: CASSQVEQQYNSPLHF; j_gene: TRBJ1-6; v_gene: TRBV3-1/TRBV3-2; d_gene: NA; abundance: NA
CDR3nt: TGTGCCAGCAGTACACCCGGACAGGGGCTCGCAGATACGCAGTATTTT; CDR3aa: CASSTPGQGLADTQYF; j_gene: TRBJ2-3; v_gene: TRBV28; d_gene: TRBD1; abundance: NA
CDR3nt: TGTGCCAGCGGGACAGACGTTAACTATGGCTACACCTTC; CDR3aa: CASGTDVNYGYTF; j_gene: TRBJ1-2; v_gene: TRBV19; d_gene: TRBD1; abundance: NA
CDR3nt: TGTGCCAGCAGTTTCGTAACTAGCGGGAACACAGATACGCAGTATTTT; CDR3aa: CASSFVTSGNTDTQYF; j_gene: TRBJ2-3; v_gene: TRBV28; d_gene: TRBD2; abundance: NA
CDR3nt: TGTGCCACCCATCGGGGTTGGGGCACTGAAGCTTTCTTT; CDR3aa: CATHRGWGTEAFF; j_gene: TRBJ1-1; v_gene: TRBV5-4; d_gene: NA; abundance: NA
CDR3nt: TGCGCCAGCAGCTTGGAATTCACAGCATACTACGAGCAGTACTTC; CDR3aa: CASSLEFTAYYEQYF; j_gene: TRBJ2-7; v_gene: TRBV5-1; d_gene: NA; abundance: NA
CDR3nt: TGTGCCAGCAGTGAAGCGCGCACAGCTTTTGGGTATGGCTACACCTTC; CDR3aa: CASSEARTAFGYGYTF; j_gene: TRBJ1-2; v_gene: TRBV2; d_gene: NA; abundance: NA
CDR3nt: TGCAGCGTTGAGAGCCGGCCAGGGAGCACAGATACGCAGTATTTT; CDR3aa: CSVESRPGSTDTQYF; j_gene: TRBJ2-3; v_gene: TRBV29-1; d_gene: NA; abundance: few
CDR3nt: TGTGCCAGCAGCTTAGGGACCAAGCGGGTCCCATACACCGGGGAGCTGTTTTTT; CDR3aa: CASSLGTKRVPYTGELFF; j_gene: TRBJ2-2; v_gene: TRBV7-8; d_gene: NA; abundance: NA
CDR3nt: TGTGCCAGCAGTGAAGGTCGGGGAGCTAACTATGGCTACACCTTC; CDR3aa: CASSEGRGANYGYTF; j_gene: TRBJ1-2; v_gene: TRBV2; d_gene: NA; abundance: NA
CDR3nt: TGTGCCAGCAGGCCTGGGACACAGAGCAATCAGCCCCAGCATTTT; CDR3aa: CASRPGTQSNQPQHF; j_gene: TRBJ1-5; v_gene: TRBV27; d_gene: NA; abundance: NA
CDR3nt: TGTGCCAGCAGCCAAACAGGGAAGGATGGCTACACCTTC; CDR3aa: CASSQTGKDGYTF; j_gene: TRBJ1-2; v_gene: TRBV12-3/TRBV12-4; d_gene: NA; abundance: NA
CDR3nt: TGTGCCAGCAGCCAGAGGGCCCCGGGACTAGCGGGAGTTAAATACGAGCAGTACTTC; CDR3aa: CASSQRAPGLAGVKYEQYF; j_gene: TRBJ2-7; v_gene: TRBV7-6; d_gene: TRBD2; abundance: NA
CDR3nt: TGTGCCAGCAGCTTACTAGCGGGGTGGTCCCAAGAGACCCAGTACTTC; CDR3aa: CASSLLAGWSQETQYF; j_gene: TRBJ2-5; v_gene: TRBV7-2; d_gene: TRBD2; abundance: NA
CDR3nt: TGTGCCAGAAGCAGGGAGGGCAGGGGAAGGTACGAGCAGTACTTC; CDR3aa: CARSREGRGRYEQYF; j_gene: TRBJ2-7; v_gene: TRBV7-5; d_gene: NA; abundance: NA
CDR3nt: TGTGCCAGCAGCGTAGCACTAGCGGGAGGAATCTACGAGCAGTACTTC; CDR3aa: CASSVALAGGIYEQYF; j_gene: TRBJ2-7; v_gene: TRBV9; d_gene: TRBD2; abundance: NA
CDR3nt: TGCGCCAGCAGCCAAGACCCCCCCTGGGACATGTCGAGCTCTGGAAACACCATATATTTT; CDR3aa: CASSQDPPWDMSSSGNTIYF; j_gene: TRBJ1-3; v_gene: TRBV4-3; d_gene: NA; abundance: NA
CDR3nt: TGTGCCAGCAGCGTAGGAGGGGGTGTTAATGAAAAACTGTTTTTT; CDR3aa: CASSVGGGVNEKLFF; j_gene: TRBJ1-4; v_gene: TRBV9; d_gene: NA; abundance: NA
CDR3nt: TGTGCCAGCAGTTACAACCGACTAGCGCAAAGATACAGGACAGATACGCAGTATTTT; CDR3aa: CASSYNRLAQRYRTDTQYF; j_gene: TRBJ2-3; v_gene: TRBV6-2/TRBV6-3; d_gene: TRBD2; abundance: NA
CDR3nt: TGTGCCAGCAGTGGGGGGACAGGGGGCAATCAGCCCCAGCATTTT; CDR3aa: CASSGGTGGNQPQHF; j_gene: TRBJ1-5; v_gene: TRBV2; d_gene: TRBD1; abundance: NA
CDR3nt: TGTGCCAGCAAAGGGGCGGCAGGGGGATTTGGCTACACCTTC; CDR3aa: CASKGAAGGFGYTF; j_gene: TRBJ1-2; v_gene: TRBV7-2; d_gene: TRBD1; abundance: NA
CDR3nt: TGTGCCACCAGCAGAGAATGGAACGGGGCAGGGGGTGGCTACACCTTC; CDR3aa: CATSREWNGAGGGYTF; j_gene: TRBJ1-2; v_gene: TRBV15; d_gene: TRBD1; abundance: NA
CDR3nt: TGTGCCAGCAGTCCCCCCATGAAGCGATTCTACGAGCAGTACTTC; CDR3aa: CASSPPMKRFYEQYF; j_gene: TRBJ2-7; v_gene: TRBV27; d_gene: NA; abundance: NA
CDR3nt: TGTGCCAGCAGTCCCGCTAATAACAGGGGCAATGAGCAGTTCTTC; CDR3aa: CASSPANNRGNEQFF; j_gene: TRBJ2-1; v_gene: TRBV5-5; d_gene: TRBD1; abundance: NA
CDR3nt: TGTGCCAGCAGCTTAACTTCCCCGTACTCTGGAAACACCATATATTTT; CDR3aa: CASSLTSPYSGNTIYF; j_gene: TRBJ1-3; v_gene: TRBV7-3; d_gene: NA; abundance: NA
CDR3nt: TGTGCCAGCAGACGCGGACAGGTGGAAACTGAAGCTTTCTTT; CDR3aa: CASRRGQVETEAFF; j_gene: TRBJ1-1; v_gene: TRBV3-1/TRBV3-2; d_gene: TRBD1; abundance: NA
CDR3nt: TGTGCCAGTATATCCGGGACAGGGAACACTGAAGCTTTCTTT; CDR3aa: CASISGTGNTEAFF; j_gene: TRBJ1-1; v_gene: TRBV19; d_gene: TRBD1; abundance: NA
CDR3nt: TGCAGCGTTGAAGTATATGGAGGGCATCTAGCTGGAAATGAGCAGTTCTTC; CDR3aa: CSVEVYGGHLAGNEQFF; j_gene: TRBJ2-1; v_gene: TRBV29-1; d_gene: NA; abundance: NA
CDR3nt: TGTGCCAGCAGTGAAACAGGGTCAGGGGGTTATAATTCACCCCTCCACTTT; CDR3aa: CASSETGSGGYNSPLHF; j_gene: TRBJ1-6; v_gene: TRBV6-1; d_gene: TRBD1; abundance: NA
CDR3nt: TGTGCCAGCAGTGGCGGGTCAGGGGGGCGAAACACTGAAGCTTTCTTT; CDR3aa: CASSGGSGGRNTEAFF; j_gene: TRBJ1-1; v_gene: TRBV25-1; d_gene: TRBD1; abundance: NA
CDR3nt: TGTGCCTGGATGGGAGACAGGAGCGAGCAGTACTTC; CDR3aa: CAWMGDRSEQYF; j_gene: TRBJ2-7; v_gene: TRBV30; d_gene: NA; abundance: NA
CDR3nt: TGTGCCAGCAGCCTACGTAGCAGCTCCTACGAGCAGTACTTC; CDR3aa: CASSLRSSSYEQYF; j_gene: TRBJ2-7; v_gene: TRBV21-1; d_gene: NA; abundance: NA
CDR3nt: TGCGCCAGCAGTCAATCGATGGGCGGGGAGGCTAGCTCCTACGAGCAGTACTTC; CDR3aa: CASSQSMGGEASSYEQYF; j_gene: TRBJ2-7; v_gene: TRBV23-1; d_gene: NA; abundance: few
CDR3nt: TGTGCCACCAGCAGAGCCCCTAGCTCAGGGGAAACGCGATCACCCCTCCACTTT; CDR3aa: CATSRAPSSGETRSPLHF; j_gene: TRBJ1-6; v_gene: TRBV15; d_gene: NA; abundance: once
CDR3nt: TGTGCCAGCAGTTACTCGAGAGGGGGACGAGAAAAACTGTTTTTT; CDR3aa: CASSYSRGGREKLFF; j_gene: TRBJ1-4; v_gene: TRBV6-5; d_gene: NA; abundance: NA
CDR3nt: TGTGCCAGCAGCTGGGGCGGGAGGGGCGACGAGCAGTACTTC; CDR3aa: CASSWGGRGDEQYF; j_gene: TRBJ2-7; v_gene: TRBV7-8; d_gene: TRBD2; abundance: many
CDR3nt: TGTGCCACCAGCATGGCAGTCACCTATGGCTACACCTTC; CDR3aa: CATSMAVTYGYTF; j_gene: TRBJ1-2; v_gene: TRBV15; d_gene: NA; abundance: NA
CDR3nt: TGTGCCAGCAGCTCCCCGACAGGGCTCAGCACAGATACGCAGTATTTT; CDR3aa: CASSSPTGLSTDTQYF; j_gene: TRBJ2-3; v_gene: TRBV7-6; d_gene: TRBD1; abundance: once
CDR3nt: TGTGCCAGCAGTTTCGACCGGGGCTATGGCTACACCTTC; CDR3aa: CASSFDRGYGYTF; j_gene: TRBJ1-2; v_gene: TRBV27; d_gene: NA; abundance: NA
CDR3nt: TGTGCCACGACCCATACGCTTACAGGGGTCCAAGAGACCCAGTACTTC; CDR3aa: CATTHTLTGVQETQYF; j_gene: TRBJ2-5; v_gene: TRBV15; d_gene: TRBD1; abundance: NA
CDR3nt: TGTGCCAGCAGAGCCCCGTATGGGACTAGCGGCAAAAACATTCAGTACTTC; CDR3aa: CASRAPYGTSGKNIQYF; j_gene: TRBJ2-4; v_gene: TRBV27; d_gene: TRBD2; abundance: NA
CDR3nt: TGTGCCAGCACCACAGGGGGCCACACTGAAGCTTTCTTT; CDR3aa: CASTTGGHTEAFF; j_gene: TRBJ1-1; v_gene: TRBV5-6; d_gene: TRBD1; abundance: NA
CDR3nt: TGTGCCAGCAGCTTGTACGTACCCAGGGCAGCCACCGGGGAGCTGTTTTTT; CDR3aa: CASSLYVPRAATGELFF; j_gene: TRBJ2-2; v_gene: TRBV5-6; d_gene: NA; abundance: NA